The present T cell receptor beta chain was sequenced within a study of blood T cells in healthy people across ages. Study information: With template switching, about one barcoded beta molecule was captured per two T cells.

Study results and limitations: Strong correlation existed between TCR beta diversity and naive T cell percentage.

A second PCR of about 7 to 11 cycles used a sample-barcoded 5' primer and a J-beta primer mix. The authors tagged each cDNA molecule using a template-switch adaptor with 12 random nucleotides. TCRdb processed the 5' RACE reads anew with MiXCR; each CDR3 protein has one entry. The sample consists of about 1.5 million distinct CDR3 sequences, roughly two fifths of them appearing once. With regard to this clonotype: What it binds is unknown. This clone may be a read error of a much larger clone one base away. This CDR3 fails to terminate in the conserved phenylalanine or tryptophan, so it likely reflects a read error.

The clonotype was recovered from a woman under 30 in good health. Sequencing was done on a sample of blood.

The CDR3 spells CASSLAGTGMYEQYY. CDR3 in DNA: TGTGCCAGCAGCTTAGCCGGGACAGGGATGTACGAGCAGTACTAC. The chain joins TRBV7-9 to TRBJ2-7; TRBD1 aligns across 9 bases. This CDR3 is 15 amino acids long. J lost 4 bases, V lost 0 bases, and 4 bases had no gene match. CDR1 is SEHNR, CDR2 FQNEAQ, per germline (reference sequence).